The clone carrying this T cell receptor beta chain was seen a handful of times. Trimming cost V 5 bases and J 1 base, with 8 bases left between them. Germline-derived CDR1 and CDR2 are SGHTA and FQGTGA. The CDR3 contains 13 residues. This specimen belongs to a study of blood T cell repertoires in COVID-19. Study overall: Sites across the United States, Italy and Spain contributed samples from acute and convalescent COVID-19. In each case, the material was cDNA or gDNA derived from T cells, B-cell-depleted T cells, or PBMCs.

Original data processing: Reference gene primers were amplified, and this amplification served to estimate nucleated cell counts. The repertoire was sequenced with immunoSEQ multiplex PCR; TCRdb's copy has only in-frame clones and lacks some. The DNA was the basis for D and trimming; V, J and clone size are from that table. The repertoire holds approximately 270,000 clones, with around 88% as singletons. This chain connects TRBV7-3 to TRBJ1-1; D may be TRBD1 (5 bases). This receptor was taken from a man at least 80 years old with acute or convalescent COVID-19. The source material was peripheral blood. The CDR3 DNA is TGTGCCAGCAGCGTCGACAGGAACACTGAAGCTTTCTTT. It yields the protein CASSVDRNTEAFF.